The next 25 T cell receptor beta chains were all read from a single sample in a study of beta chain features in type 1 diabetes. Their target antigens are unknown. Isolated RNA was reverse transcribed in full, so expressed TCRB transcripts were sequenced. Assay: immunoSEQ multiplex PCR; the TCRdb copy retains only in-frame clones and omits some. The sample gives about 340,000 clones, 7% to 10% of which show up once; 0.95% to 1.1% is in the top ten. Study-level points and caveats: There was a moderate but significant shortening of TCRB CDR3s in all four CD4+ subsets of Type 1 diabetes patients.

Material: central memory CD4+ T cells from blood. The receptor source for this set is a man younger than 40 with type 1 diabetes.

About this clone itself: This specimen includes other DNA sequences encoding the same CDR3. V gene TRBV29-1 combines with J gene TRBJ2-6; D is unresolved. CDR1 is SQVTM, CDR2 ANQGSEA, per germline. V was trimmed by 5 bases and J by 1 base, leaving 3 bases between them. The CDR3 loop spans 12 amino acids. The CDR3, as DNA: TGCAGCGTTTCATCTGGGGCCAACGTCCTGACTTTC. Translation gives CSVSSGANVLTF. Combining the CDR3 with reference TRBV29-1 and TRBJ2-6 gives the whole variable domain SAVISQKPSRDICQRGTSLTIQCQVDSQVTMMFWYRQQPGQSLTLIATANQGSEATYESGFVIDKFPISRPNLTFSTLTVSNMSPEDSSIYLCSVSSGANVLTFGAGSRLTVL.

This clone was detected a few times. The chain links TRBV2 to TRBJ1-1, with 7 bases identical to TRBD1. Trimming cost V 6 bases and J 3 bases; bases outside gene matches: 7. The CDR3 contains 14 residues. Germline CDR1 SNHLY, CDR2 FYNNEI. The CDR3, as DNA: TGTGCCAGCAGACAGACAGGGCGGGACACTGAAGCTTTCTTT. It codes for CASRQTGRDTEAFF.

The CDR3 bases are TGTGCCAGCAGTTATAGCGGGTCCTCCTACAATGAGCAGTTCTTC. Its protein is CASSYSGSSYNEQFF. The chain links TRBV6-5 to TRBJ2-1, with 7 bases lining up with TRBD2. The germline V gene encodes CDR1 MNHEY and CDR2 SVGAGI. There are 15 residues in the CDR3. Trimming at V came to 3 bases and at J to 0 bases, leaving 2 bases not matched to a gene.

This clone was detected a few times. The chain has TRBV5-1 and TRBJ1-1; 11 bases align to TRBD1. The J segment lost 3 bases and the V segment lost 2 bases, leaving 9 bases of the junction unmatched. In germline, CDR1 is SGHRS, CDR2 YFSETQ. There are 17 residues in the CDR3. The CDR3 DNA sequence: TGCGCCAGCAGCTTTAACCGGGACAGGGGGACGGACACTGAAGCTTTCTTT. This translates into CASSFNRDRGTDTEAFF.

The chain's CDR3 is CASSSTTTSGVYNEQFF. The CDR3 DNA is TGTGCCAGCAGCTCCACGACTACTAGCGGGGTCTACAATGAGCAGTTCTTC. This chain links TRBV7-9 with TRBJ2-1; TRBD2 matches at 10 bases. The germline gives CDR1 SEHNR, CDR2 FQNEAQ (reference sequence). The junction had 9 bases not matched to a gene; V was cut back by 4 bases and J by 3 bases. There are 17 residues in the CDR3.

This clone was seen a handful of times. J is TRBJ1-1 and V is TRBV5-1; D is uncertain. V was cut by 4 bases and J by 5 bases, with 18 bases left in between. In germline, CDR1 is SGHRS, CDR2 YFSETQ. This CDR3 has 15 amino acids. The CDR3 coding sequence is TGCGCCAGCAGCGCCGTCCTTTCACCGAGAACTGAAGCTTTCTTT. Residues: CASSAVLSPRTEAFF.

This clone appeared a few times. The chain has TRBV27 and TRBJ2-1; 7 nucleotides agree with TRBD2. The germline V gene encodes CDR1 MNHEY and CDR2 SMNVEV (reference sequence). This CDR3 is 16 amino acids long. V shed 5 bases, J shed 9 bases, and the junction held 16 bases outside the gene matches. This chain's CDR3 is CASSPQGSGSHVEQFF. The CDR3 DNA is TGTGCCAGCAGTCCGCAGGGTAGCGGGTCCCATGTTGAGCAGTTCTTC.

This clone was recorded at least ten times. The chain has TRBV10-3 and TRBJ1-2, with 9 bases aligning to TRBD1. Germline V gene lookup returns CDR1 ENHRY and CDR2 SYGVKD. The CDR3 consists of 15 residues. V gave up 10 bases and J gave up 4 bases; unmatched junction bases: 13. DNA for the CDR3: TGTGCCAGCACTCCACAGGGGGCGACGCTCTATGGCTACACCTTC. Amino acid sequence: CASTPQGATLYGYTF.

V is TRBV25-1 and J is TRBJ2-5; no definite D call. CDR3 length: 12 amino acids. V was clipped by 3 bases and J by 1 base, with 3 bases between them. Germline V lookup: CDR1 MGHDK, CDR2 SYGVNS. CDR3 in amino acids: CASSDPQETQYF. CDR3 bases: TGTGCCAGCAGTGACCCCCAAGAGACCCAGTACTTC.

This clone was seen repeatedly, ten times or more. The chain combines TRBV7-2 with TRBJ1-3, with no clear D. Trimming stripped 6 bases from V and 1 base from J, with 10 bases between. The V gene's germline CDR1 is SGHTA and CDR2 FQGNSA. The CDR3 consists of 14 residues. The chain's CDR3 is CASRFGVSGNTIYF. The CDR3 DNA follows: TGTGCCAGCAGATTCGGCGTATCTGGAAACACCATATATTTT.

This clone was seen a few times. V gene TRBV6-5 combines with J gene TRBJ2-5; perhaps D is TRBD1 or TRBD2 (5 bases each). The CDR3 has 15 residues. The germline V and J ends were trimmed by 9 bases and 2 bases, with 19 bases remaining between them. Germline values: CDR1 MNHEY, CDR2 SVGAGI. The CDR3 spells CASSRVGPRQETQYF. The CDR3 DNA follows: TGTGCCAGTTCCCGAGTGGGACCCCGACAAGAGACCCAGTACTTC.

The chain has TRBV14 and TRBJ1-2; TRBD1 might be the D (5 bases). The CDR3 extends over 15 amino acids. Trimming cost V 4 bases and J 4 bases, with 16 bases left between them. In germline, CDR1 is SGHDN, CDR2 FVKESK. The CDR3 protein is CASSRNQGSTYGYTF. CDR3 DNA sequence: TGTGCCAGCAGCCGAAACCAGGGTTCTACCTATGGCTACACCTTC.

This clone was detected only a few times. This chain links TRBV10-3 with TRBJ2-2, with 7 bases matching TRBD1. The J segment lost 5 bases and the V segment lost 10 bases, leaving 7 bases of the junction unmatched. The CDR3 runs to 13 residues. Germline V lookup: CDR1 ENHRY, CDR2 SYGVKD. The CDR3 nucleotides read TGTGCCAGTAGACAGGGTGGTACCGGGGAGCTGTTTTTT. Amino acids: CASRQGGTGELFF.

This chain joins TRBV10-1 and TRBJ2-3; no clear D. The germline V gene encodes CDR1 WNHNN and CDR2 SYGVQD (reference sequence). The CDR3 covers 16 residues. The germline V and J ends were trimmed by 3 bases and 5 bases, with 18 bases remaining between them. Here the CDR3 reads CASSDPGYLNGDTQYF. As DNA, the CDR3 is TGCGCCAGCAGTGACCCAGGCTACCTAAATGGAGATACGCAGTATTTT.

This clone was seen only a few times. The chain couples TRBV5-6 to TRBJ2-3; D gene uncertain. V was shortened by 1 base and J by 6 bases, with 15 bases between the two germline ends. The germline V gene encodes CDR1 SGHDT and CDR2 YYEEEE. There are 15 residues in the CDR3. The CDR3 region has the DNA TGTGCCAGCAGCTTGTTGGGCCTAAATAGGGATACGCAGTATTTT. Protein sequence: CASSLLGLNRDTQYF.

A few counts support this clone. The chain uses TRBV28 and TRBJ1-6, with D maybe TRBD1 (5 bases). CDR1 and CDR2 from the germline V gene are MDHEN and SYDVKM. This CDR3 has 15 residues. Trimming shortened V by 6 bases and J by 0 bases, and 9 bases separated the two germline ends. The CDR3 DNA sequence: TGTGCCAGCAGCGGGGCGAGCTCCTATAATTCACCCCTCCACTTT. Its translation is CASSGASSYNSPLHF.

The chain combines TRBV6-1 with TRBJ1-3; D remains unclear. Trimming shortened V by 4 bases and J by 0 bases, and 13 bases separated the two germline ends. CDR1 is MNHNS and CDR2 is SASEGT in the germline V gene. This CDR3 is built from 16 residues. The DNA of the CDR3 is TGTGCCAGCAGTGGATCGAGACGGGACTCTGGAAACACCATATATTTT. Protein: CASSGSRRDSGNTIYF.

This clone was seen a handful of times. This chain links TRBV7-9 with TRBJ2-1; TRBD2 is a possible D gene (5 bases). Trimming took 0 bases from V and 8 from J, leaving 14 bases between them. Germline V CDR1 and CDR2: SEHNR, FQNEAQ (reference sequence). This CDR3 has 15 residues. This chain's CDR3 is CASSLAYRSGYEQFF. The CDR3 DNA reads TGTGCCAGCAGCTTAGCATACCGTTCGGGGTATGAGCAGTTCTTC.

The CDR3 DNA follows: TGTGCCAGCAGTGAAGGTGGGGGGCGCGGGCCCCAGCATTTT. As protein: CASSEGGGRGPQHF. This chain links TRBV6-1 with TRBJ1-5, with a weak D call TRBD1 (6 bases). V gave up 1 base and J gave up 9 bases, with 13 bases separating them. CDR1 is MNHNS, CDR2 SASEGT, per germline. The CDR3 spans 14 residues.

Only a few counts were recorded for this clone. The rearrangement joins TRBV11-3 to TRBJ2-1; unclear D gene. CDR3 size: 15 residues. V lost 3 bases and J lost 8, with 17 bases in between. Germline V gives CDR1 SGHNT, CDR2 YENEEA. The CDR3 sequence is CASSFGLGRADEQFF. CDR3 DNA: TGTGCCAGCAGCTTCGGTCTTGGGCGTGCCGATGAGCAGTTCTTC.

This clone was counted many times. This chain links TRBV27 with TRBJ1-4; D uncertain. The CDR3 covers 13 residues. Germline values: CDR1 MNHEY, CDR2 SMNVEV (reference sequence). Trimming took off 6 bases at V and 5 bases at J, with 10 bases between the two ends. CDR3 amino acids: CASRPLGNEKLFF. CDR3 nucleotide sequence: TGTGCCAGCAGACCGTTAGGGAATGAAAAACTGTTTTTT.

This clone showed up just a few times. The CDR3 DNA is TGTGCCAGCTCACGGTCAGGGGCGCAAAGGAACGAGCAGTACTTC. Encoded protein: CASSRSGAQRNEQYF. The gene calls are TRBV18 and TRBJ2-7, with a tentative D call TRBD1 (6 bases). Germline V gene data show CDR1 as KGHSH and CDR2 as LQKENI. The V end was cut by 4 bases, the J end by 5 bases, with 18 bases between. This CDR3 comprises 15 residues.

In its sample, this clone was seen a few times. The CDR3 DNA sequence: TGCGCCAGCAGCCCTCGGACGTTTTCTGGGGCCAACGTCCTGACTTTC. Its translation: CASSPRTFSGANVLTF. The chain has TRBV5-1 and TRBJ2-6; D call uncertain. Germline CDR1 reads SGHRS; CDR2 reads YFSETQ. The V end was cut by 4 bases, the J end by 1 base, with 12 bases between. The CDR3 has 16 residues.

In this sample, this clone turned up a few times. This chain uses TRBV10-1 with TRBJ2-7, with TRBD1 matching 7 bases. After removal of 3 bases from V and 3 bases from J, the junction contained 8 bases not matched to a gene. CDR1 and CDR2 from the germline V gene are WNHNN and SYGVQD (reference sequence). The CDR3 loop spans 15 amino acids. CDR3 loop: CASSDARDSYYEQYF. The CDR3 nucleotides are TGCGCCAGCAGTGACGCAAGGGACAGCTACTACGAGCAGTACTTC.

This clone was counted only a few times. The rearrangement joins TRBV5-1 to TRBJ1-1; D call uncertain. CDR1 and CDR2 (germline): SGHRS, YFSETQ. The CDR3 is made up of 14 amino acids. V was trimmed by 0 bases and J by 6 bases, leaving 12 bases between them. CDR3 amino acids: CASSLEARKAEAFF. CDR3 nucleotides: TGCGCCAGCAGCTTGGAGGCCCGGAAGGCTGAAGCTTTCTTT.